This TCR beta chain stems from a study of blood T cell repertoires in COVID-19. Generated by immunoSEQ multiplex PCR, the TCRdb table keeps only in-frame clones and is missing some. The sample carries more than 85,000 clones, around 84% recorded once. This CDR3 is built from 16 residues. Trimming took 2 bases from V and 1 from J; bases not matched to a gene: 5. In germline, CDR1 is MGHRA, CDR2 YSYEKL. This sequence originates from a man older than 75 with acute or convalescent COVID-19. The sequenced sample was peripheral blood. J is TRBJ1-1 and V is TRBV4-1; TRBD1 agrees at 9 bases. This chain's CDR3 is CASSQRGTGTNTEAFF. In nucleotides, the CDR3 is TGCGCCAGCAGCCAAAGGGGGACAGGGACGAACACTGAAGCTTTCTTT.